The 21 T cell receptor beta chains reported below all come from one sample, sequenced in a study of shared clonotypes between healthy human individuals. Clones were read by immunoSEQ multiplex PCR, and TCRdb kept only the in-frame ones, dropping some. The sample yields around 510,000 clones, around 81% seen once. The sample was PBMCs. These receptors were obtained from a woman aged 40 to 49 in good health. Some clones in this sample may be carry-over from other donors' samples.

This chain's CDR3 is CASSKVVGCDQPQHF. For the CDR3, the DNA is TGTGCCAGCAGCAAAGTTGTGGGTTGTGATCAGCCCCAGCATTTT. The V gene is TRBV21-1, the J gene TRBJ1-5. TRBV21-1 is flagged as a pseudogene. This CDR3 is built from 15 residues.

To note about this clone: A read error is the likely source, as a far larger clone sits one nucleotide away. The same CDR3 is also encoded by other DNA sequences in this sample. DNA for the CDR3: TGCGCCAGTAACCAGGGGACAGGAGGACCCTACGAGCAGTACTTC. Residues: CASNQGTGGPYEQYF. This chain joins TRBV19 and TRBJ2-5, with 8 positions matching TRBD1. The end of the DNA aligns better with TRBJ2-7, so the J call may be wrong. CDR1 LNHDA and CDR2 SQIVND come from the germline V gene (reference sequence). There are 15 residues in the CDR3.

This chain uses TRBV7-5 with TRBJ1-4. TRBV7-5 constitutes a pseudogene. The CDR3 has 14 amino acids. The CDR3 protein is CARSLVPRNEKLFF. The CDR3 nucleotides read TGTGCCAGAAGCTTAGTCCCGAGAAATGAAAAACTGTTTTTT.

The V and J genes are TRBV30 and TRBJ1-2; TRBD1 agrees at 9 bases. The CDR3 sequence is 14 residues long. Germline V gene sequence: CDR1 GTSNPN, CDR2 SVGIG (reference sequence). The V and J ends lost 5 bases and 3 bases, in that order; junction bases with no gene match: 7. CDR3 DNA sequence: TGTGCCTGGGTACAGGGGGCGCAGGACTATGGCTACACCTTC. Protein sequence: CAWVQGAQDYGYTF.

The chain recombines TRBV10-1 with TRBJ2-7; 8 bases fit TRBD1. The length of the CDR3 is 16 residues. Germline lookup yields CDR1 WNHNN and CDR2 SYGVQD (reference sequence). Trimming cost V 3 bases and J 2 bases; bases outside gene matches: 9. The CDR3 DNA reads TGCGCCAGCAGTGACGCAAGGGGACAGGCAACCTACGAGCAGTACTTC. Translating gives CASSDARGQATYEQYF.

The chain is built from TRBV25-1 and TRBJ2-2, with D perhaps TRBD1 (6 bases). This CDR3 contains 14 residues. The germline gives CDR1 MGHDK, CDR2 SYGVNS. Trimming left V 4 bases short and J 1 base short, with 7 bases between. CDR3 DNA: TGTGCCAGCAGTGCCAGGGGGAACACCGGGGAGCTGTTTTTT. Its translation: CASSARGNTGELFF. Together with reference TRBV25-1 and TRBJ2-2, the CDR3 gives the full variable domain: EADIYQTPRYLVIGTGKKITLECSQTMGHDKMYWYQQDPGMELHLIHYSYGVNSTEKGDLSSESTVSRIRTEHFPLTLESARPSHTSQYLCASSARGNTGELFFGEGSRLTVL.

The chain combines TRBV6-5 with TRBJ2-7, with TRBD2 matching over 11 bases. After removal of 0 bases from V and 5 bases from J, the junction contained 3 bases not matched to a gene. The CDR3 runs to 15 residues. CDR1 and CDR2 from the germline V gene are MNHEY and SVGAGI. The CDR3 DNA sequence: TGTGCCAGCAGTTACTCAACTAGCGGGAGCCACGAGCAGTACTTC. Its protein product is CASSYSTSGSHEQYF.

This chain joins TRBV5-1 and TRBJ2-7, with 7 bases identical to TRBD1. The germline V gene encodes CDR1 SGHRS and CDR2 YFSETQ. Trimming removed 2 bases from V and 4 bases from J; junction bases left unmatched: 9. There are 15 residues in the CDR3. The CDR3 DNA reads as TGCGCCAGCAGCTTTAGGGGACAGCCCGAATACGAGCAGTACTTC. It codes for CASSFRGQPEYEQYF.

V and J are TRBV11-2 and TRBJ1-5; D is perhaps TRBD1 (6 bases). V was clipped by 3 bases and J by 1 base, with 13 bases between them. The V gene's germline CDR1 is SGHAT and CDR2 FQNNGV. This CDR3 has 16 amino acids. Here the CDR3 DNA reads TGTGCCAGCAGCTTGGGGGTCGGACAGAGCAATCAGCCCCAGCATTTT. Amino acid sequence: CASSLGVGQSNQPQHF.

A remark on this clone: One base separates it from a far larger clone, so it is likely a read error. The genes are TRBV6-1 and TRBJ2-2; tentatively, D is TRBD1 (6 bases). Germline lookup yields CDR1 MNHNS and CDR2 SASEGT. CDR3 length: 14 amino acids. CDR3 region: CASSLLGDTVELFF. In DNA form, the CDR3 reads TGTGCCAGCAGTCTTTTGGGGGACACCGTGGAGCTGTTTTTT.

This chain links TRBV28 with TRBJ1-4; 9 nucleotides match TRBD1. The CDR3 is 14 amino acids. Germline CDR1 MDHEN, CDR2 SYDVKM. Trimming at V came to 7 bases and at J to 5 bases, leaving 5 bases not matched to a gene. In nucleotides, the CDR3 is TGTGCCAGCAAAACAGGGGGCCCAAATGAAAAACTGTTTTTT. Its protein is CASKTGGPNEKLFF.

The J gene is TRBJ2-1, the V gene TRBV6-1, with 7 bases aligning to TRBD2. CDR1 MNHNS and CDR2 SASEGT come from the germline V gene. V lost 2 bases to trimming and J lost 2 bases; unmatched junction nucleotides: 9. The CDR3 is 17 residues long. The CDR3 region has the DNA TGTGCCAGCAGTGAATATGGGGGGGTGGACCCCTACAATGAGCAGTTCTTC. Translating gives CASSEYGGVDPYNEQFF.

The chain is built from TRBV2 and TRBJ2-5; D assignment may be TRBD1 or TRBD2 (5 bases each). Germline V CDR1 and CDR2: SNHLY, FYNNEI. V was pared by 6 bases and J by 5 bases, with 22 bases between. There are 16 residues in the CDR3. The CDR3 DNA follows: TGTGCCAGCAGCACCGGGACGCCGAGCCCGTTGGAGACCCAGTACTTC. Its translation: CASSTGTPSPLETQYF.

The chain links TRBV20-1 to TRBJ2-7; D may be TRBD2 (6 bases). CDR1 is DFQATT and CDR2 is SNEGSKA in the germline V gene (reference sequence). CDR3 length: 11 amino acids. V lost 5 bases and J 5 bases, leaving 10 bases between the germline ends. In DNA form, the CDR3 reads TGCAGTGCTTCTTGGGGGGACGAGCAGTACTTC. It specifies CSASWGDEQYF.

J is TRBJ2-3 and V is TRBV5-1; D remains ambiguous. The CDR3 spans 14 residues. The V end lost 0 bases, the J end lost 2 bases, and 7 bases lay between the germline ends. Germline V CDR1 and CDR2: SGHRS, YFSETQ. This CDR3 is CASSLEGYTDTQYF. For the CDR3, the DNA is TGCGCCAGCAGCTTGGAGGGTTACACAGATACGCAGTATTTT.

V and J are TRBV15 and TRBJ2-2; the match to TRBD2 covers 12 bases. This CDR3 has 19 amino acids. The germline gives CDR1 LNHNV, CDR2 YYDKDF (reference sequence). Unmatched junction bases numbered 10, after V lost 5 bases and J lost 0 bases. The DNA for the CDR3 is TGTGCCACCAGCGGACCACTAGCGGGAGGCGGTTCGAACACCGGGGAGCTGTTTTTT. Translation: CATSGPLAGGGSNTGELFF.

The rearrangement uses TRBV28 and TRBJ2-1; TRBD2 might be the D (6 bases). The V gene lost 3 bases and the J gene lost 6 bases, with 12 bases spanning the gap. The germline V gene has CDR1 MDHEN and CDR2 SYDVKM. CDR3 length: 14 amino acids. The CDR3 DNA is TGTGCCAGCAGTTTCGGGGGATATTTCAATGAGCAGTTCTTC. This encodes CASSFGGYFNEQFF.

The V gene is TRBV2, the J gene TRBJ1-5; D remains ambiguous. The CDR3 has 14 residues. Germline CDR1 is SNHLY and CDR2 is FYNNEI. Between the trimmed V and J ends, which lost 5 bases and 3 bases, there was a span of 11 bases. The CDR3 bases are TGTGCCAGCAGTACCGGACGGGTCAATCAGCCCCAGCATTTT. It codes for CASSTGRVNQPQHF.

This chain uses TRBV6-6 with TRBJ1-5; D is unclear. Trimming took 0 bases from V and 0 from J, leaving 9 bases between them. The CDR3 covers 16 residues. CDR1 and CDR2 from the germline V gene are MNHNY and SVGAGI (reference sequence). The DNA of the CDR3 is TGTGCCAGCAGTTACTCGTTCGGTTATAGCAATCAGCCCCAGCATTTT. Its translation: CASSYSFGYSNQPQHF.

This chain connects TRBV7-3 to TRBJ2-3, with 9 positions matching TRBD2. Germline CDR1 SGHTA, CDR2 FQGTGA. The J segment lost 4 bases and the V segment lost 6 bases, leaving 5 bases of the junction unmatched. The CDR3 is 14 amino acids. CDR3 sequence reads: CASSPGLAADTQYF. CDR3 bases: TGTGCCAGCAGTCCGGGACTAGCCGCAGATACGCAGTATTTT. The full variable domain, in which reference TRBV7-3 and TRBJ2-3 provide the parts outside the CDR3, is GAGVSQTPSNKVTEKGKYVELRCDPISGHTALYWYRQSLGQGPEFLIYFQGTGAADDSGLPNDRFFAVRPEGSVSTLKIQRTERGDSAVYLCASSPGLAADTQYFGPGTRLTVL.

The gene calls are TRBV28 and TRBJ2-3, with 10 bases aligning to TRBD2. This CDR3 region has 16 residues. V lost 2 bases and J lost 4; bases outside the gene matches: 6. CDR1 and CDR2 (germline): MDHEN, SYDVKM. The CDR3 region has the DNA TGTGCCAGCAGTTTAGGGCTAGCGGGAGATGCAGATACGCAGTATTTT. It encodes CASSLGLAGDADTQYF.